This T cell receptor (beta chain) was sequenced during a study of blood T cell repertoires in COVID-19. Study in general: The cDNA or gDNA used as material had been derived from T cells, B-cell-depleted T cells, or PBMCs.

In the original analysis: By means of reference gene primer amplification, nucleated cell counts were estimated. Sequencing was performed with immunoSEQ multiplex PCR; in TCRdb, only in-frame clones are kept and a portion is missing. For V, J and clone size, that table is used; D and trimming come from the DNA. The table lists about 250,000 clones, 80% to 85% of them singletons. Participants' reported clinical history set cohort assignment. Each recovered donor of Cohort 3 presented with two negative PCRs, clearance, or symptom resolution. The sequenced sample consisted of PBMCs or T cells enriched from blood (not recorded which). The TCR sequence derives from a man over 45 who had recovered from COVID-19.

The CDR3 loop reads CASSSDRVQPQHF. The CDR3 nucleotides are TGTGCCAGCAGCTCTGACAGGGTCCAGCCCCAGCATTTT. This sequence joins TRBV6-2 or TRBV6-3 and TRBJ1-5; TRBD1 agrees at 7 bases. The length of the CDR3 is 13 residues. The germline gives CDR1 MNHEY, CDR2 SVGEGT. Trimming at V came to 6 bases and at J to 7 bases, leaving 6 bases not matched to a gene.